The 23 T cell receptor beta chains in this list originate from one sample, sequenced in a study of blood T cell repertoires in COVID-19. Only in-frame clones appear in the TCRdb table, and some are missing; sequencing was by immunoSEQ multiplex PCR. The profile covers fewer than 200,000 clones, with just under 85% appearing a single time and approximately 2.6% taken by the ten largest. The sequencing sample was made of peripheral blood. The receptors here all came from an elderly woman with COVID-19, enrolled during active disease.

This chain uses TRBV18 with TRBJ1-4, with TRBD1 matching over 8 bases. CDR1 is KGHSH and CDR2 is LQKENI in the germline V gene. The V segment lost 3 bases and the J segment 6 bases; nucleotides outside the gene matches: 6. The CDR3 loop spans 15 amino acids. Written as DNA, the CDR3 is TGTGCCAGCTCACCCCGGACAGGGCTCGATGAAAAACTGTTTTTT. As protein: CASSPRTGLDEKLFF.

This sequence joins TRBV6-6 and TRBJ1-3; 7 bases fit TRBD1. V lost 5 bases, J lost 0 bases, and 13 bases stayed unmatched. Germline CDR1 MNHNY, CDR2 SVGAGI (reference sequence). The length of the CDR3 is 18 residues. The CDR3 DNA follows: TGTGCCAGCAGTCCCCGGACAGGCTTAAAGGGCTCTGGAAACACCATATATTTT. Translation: CASSPRTGLKGSGNTIYF.

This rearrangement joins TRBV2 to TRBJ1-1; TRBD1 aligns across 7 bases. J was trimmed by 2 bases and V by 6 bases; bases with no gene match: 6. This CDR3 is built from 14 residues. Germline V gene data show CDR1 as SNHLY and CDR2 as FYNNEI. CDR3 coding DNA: TGTGCCAGCAGACGAGACAGGGCTAACACTGAAGCTTTCTTT. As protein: CASRRDRANTEAFF.

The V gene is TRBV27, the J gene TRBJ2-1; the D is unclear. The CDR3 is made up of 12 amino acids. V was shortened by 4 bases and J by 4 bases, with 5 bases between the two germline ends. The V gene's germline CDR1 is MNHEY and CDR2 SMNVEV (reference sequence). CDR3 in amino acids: CASSSRYNEQFF. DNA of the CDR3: TGTGCCAGCAGTTCTCGGTACAATGAGCAGTTCTTC.

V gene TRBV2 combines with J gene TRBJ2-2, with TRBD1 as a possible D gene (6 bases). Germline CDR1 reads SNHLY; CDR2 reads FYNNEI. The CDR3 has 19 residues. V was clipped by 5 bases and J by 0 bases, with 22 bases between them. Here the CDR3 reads CASSPTGGLARANTGELFF. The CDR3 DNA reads TGTGCCAGCAGTCCGACTGGGGGCCTGGCGAGGGCGAACACCGGGGAGCTGTTTTTT.

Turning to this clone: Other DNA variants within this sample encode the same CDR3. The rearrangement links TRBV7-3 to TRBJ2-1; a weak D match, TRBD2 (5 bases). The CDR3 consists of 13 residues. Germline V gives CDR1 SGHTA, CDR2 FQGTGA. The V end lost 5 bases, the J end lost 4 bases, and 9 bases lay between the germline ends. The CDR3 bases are TGTGCCAGCAGCCCCGGGGTTTACAATGAGCAGTTCTTC. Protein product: CASSPGVYNEQFF.

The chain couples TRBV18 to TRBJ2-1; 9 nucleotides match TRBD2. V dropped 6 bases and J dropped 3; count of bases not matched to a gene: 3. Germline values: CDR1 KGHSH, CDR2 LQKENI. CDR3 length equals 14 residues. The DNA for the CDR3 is TGTGCCAGCTCCAGGACTAGCGACTACAATGAGCAGTTCTTC. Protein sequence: CASSRTSDYNEQFF. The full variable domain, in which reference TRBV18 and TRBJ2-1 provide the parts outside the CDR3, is NAGVMQNPRHLVRRRGQEARLRCSPMKGHSHVYWYRQLPEEGLKFMVYLQKENIIDESGMPKERFSAEFPKEGPSILRIQQVVRGDSAAYFCASSRTSDYNEQFFGPGTRLTVL.

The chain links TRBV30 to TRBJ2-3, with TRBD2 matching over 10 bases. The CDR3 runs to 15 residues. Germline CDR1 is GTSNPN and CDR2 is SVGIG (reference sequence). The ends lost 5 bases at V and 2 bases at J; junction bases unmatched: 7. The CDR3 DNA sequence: TGTGCCTGGGGCCAACTAGCGGGACTCACAGATACGCAGTATTTT. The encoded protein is CAWGQLAGLTDTQYF.

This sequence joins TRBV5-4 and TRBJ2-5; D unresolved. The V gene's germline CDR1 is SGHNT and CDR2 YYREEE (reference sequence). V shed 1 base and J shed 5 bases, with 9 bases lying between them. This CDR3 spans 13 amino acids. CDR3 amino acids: CASSLNVFETQYF. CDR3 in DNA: TGTGCCAGCAGCTTGAATGTCTTTGAGACCCAGTACTTC.

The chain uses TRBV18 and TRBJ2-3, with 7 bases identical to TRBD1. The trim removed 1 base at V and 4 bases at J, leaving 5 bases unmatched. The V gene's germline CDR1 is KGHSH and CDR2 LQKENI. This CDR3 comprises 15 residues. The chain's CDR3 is CASSPRDRVADTQYF. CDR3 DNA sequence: TGTGCCAGCTCACCACGTGACAGGGTCGCAGATACGCAGTATTTT.

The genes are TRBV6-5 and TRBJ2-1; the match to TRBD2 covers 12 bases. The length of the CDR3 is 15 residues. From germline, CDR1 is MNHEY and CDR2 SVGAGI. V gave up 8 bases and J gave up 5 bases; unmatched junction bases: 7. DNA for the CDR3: TGTGCCAGCGGCAGGACTAGCGGGGTGAACAATGAGCAGTTCTTC. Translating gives CASGRTSGVNNEQFF.

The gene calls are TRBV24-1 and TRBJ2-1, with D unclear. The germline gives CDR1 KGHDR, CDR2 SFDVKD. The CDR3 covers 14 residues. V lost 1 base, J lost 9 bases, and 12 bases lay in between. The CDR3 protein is CATSDFEDSSEQFF. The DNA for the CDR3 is TGTGCCACCAGTGATTTTGAGGATTCGAGTGAGCAGTTCTTC.

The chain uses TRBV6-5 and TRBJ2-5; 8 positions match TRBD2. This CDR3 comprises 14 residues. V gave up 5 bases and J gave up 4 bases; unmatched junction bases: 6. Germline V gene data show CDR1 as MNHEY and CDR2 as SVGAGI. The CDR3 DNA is TGTGCCAGCAGTCATGGACTAGCCGTAGAGACCCAGTACTTC. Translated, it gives CASSHGLAVETQYF.

CDR3 region: CASSPAGTGELFF. CDR3 DNA: TGTGCCAGCAGCCCGGCGGGGACCGGGGAGCTGTTTTTT. V and J are TRBV6-2 or TRBV6-3 and TRBJ2-2, with D perhaps TRBD2 (6 bases). The CDR3 has 13 amino acids. The germline V gene has CDR1 MNHEY and CDR2 SVGEGT. V lost 6 bases, J lost 5 bases, and 10 bases lay in between.

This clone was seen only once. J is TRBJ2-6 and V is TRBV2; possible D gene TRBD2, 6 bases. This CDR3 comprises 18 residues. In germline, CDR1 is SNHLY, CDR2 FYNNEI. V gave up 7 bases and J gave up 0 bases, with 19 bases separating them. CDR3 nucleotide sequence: TGTGCCAGCACCAGAATTTGGACCGGGGGCTCTGGGGCCAACGTCCTGACTTTC. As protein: CASTRIWTGGSGANVLTF.

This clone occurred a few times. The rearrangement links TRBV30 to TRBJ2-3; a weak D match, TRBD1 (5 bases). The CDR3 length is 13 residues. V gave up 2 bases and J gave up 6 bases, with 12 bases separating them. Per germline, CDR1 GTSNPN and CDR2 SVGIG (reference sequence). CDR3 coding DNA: TGTGCCTGGAGTCCCCGGTCAGGGGATACGCAGTATTTT. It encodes CAWSPRSGDTQYF.

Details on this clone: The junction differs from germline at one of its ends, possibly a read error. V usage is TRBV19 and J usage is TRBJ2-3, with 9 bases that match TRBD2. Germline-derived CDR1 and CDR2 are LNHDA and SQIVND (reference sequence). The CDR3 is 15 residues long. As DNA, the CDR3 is TGTGCCAGTAGGGAGGCCGGGACTAGCACCGATACGCAGTATTTT. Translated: CASREAGTSTDTQYF.

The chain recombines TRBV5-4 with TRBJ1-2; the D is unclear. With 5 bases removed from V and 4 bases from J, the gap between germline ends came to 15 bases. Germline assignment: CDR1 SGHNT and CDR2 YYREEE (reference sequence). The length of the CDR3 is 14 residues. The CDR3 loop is CASSFGSTGYGYTF. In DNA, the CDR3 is TGTGCCAGCAGTTTTGGGAGTACGGGCTATGGCTACACCTTC.

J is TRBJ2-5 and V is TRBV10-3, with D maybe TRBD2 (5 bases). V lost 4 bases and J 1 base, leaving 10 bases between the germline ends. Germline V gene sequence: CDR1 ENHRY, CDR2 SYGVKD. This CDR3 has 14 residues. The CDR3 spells CAISVEGLQETQYF. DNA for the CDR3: TGTGCCATCAGTGTGGAAGGACTCCAAGAGACCCAGTACTTC.

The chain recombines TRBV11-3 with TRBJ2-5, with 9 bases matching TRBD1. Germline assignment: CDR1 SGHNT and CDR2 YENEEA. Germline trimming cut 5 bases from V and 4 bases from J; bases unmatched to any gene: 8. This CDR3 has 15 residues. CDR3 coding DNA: TGTGCCAGCAGCCTAGGAGGACAGGGGTCAGAGACCCAGTACTTC. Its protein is CASSLGGQGSETQYF.

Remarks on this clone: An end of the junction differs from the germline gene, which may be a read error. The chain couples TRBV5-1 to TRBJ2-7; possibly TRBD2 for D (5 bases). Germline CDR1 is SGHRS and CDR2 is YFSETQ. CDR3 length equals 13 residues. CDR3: CASRLTDSDEQYF. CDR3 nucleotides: TGCGCCAGCAGGCTTACGGACTCCGACGAGCAGTACTTC.

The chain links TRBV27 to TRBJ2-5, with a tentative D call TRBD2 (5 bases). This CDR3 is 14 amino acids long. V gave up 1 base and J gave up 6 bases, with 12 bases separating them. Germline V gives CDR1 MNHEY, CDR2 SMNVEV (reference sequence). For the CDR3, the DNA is TGTGCCAGCAGTTTATGGGCTAGCTTGAAGACCCAGTACTTC. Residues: CASSLWASLKTQYF.

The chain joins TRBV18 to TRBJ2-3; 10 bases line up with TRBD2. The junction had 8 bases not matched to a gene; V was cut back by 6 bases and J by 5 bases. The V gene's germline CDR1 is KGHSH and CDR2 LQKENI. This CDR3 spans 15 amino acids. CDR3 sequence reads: CASSWGTSEGDTQYF. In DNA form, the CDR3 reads TGTGCCAGCTCGTGGGGGACTAGCGAGGGAGATACGCAGTATTTT.